This is a list of T cell receptor beta chains from one sample in a study of shared clonotypes between healthy human individuals. The assay was immunoSEQ multiplex PCR, and TCRdb's table has in-frame clones only and misses some. The data contain fewer than 1.6 million clones, 98% to 99% of them singletons. Sequenced input: naive CD4+ T cells sorted from blood. The receptors were sampled from a man aged 30-40 years in good health. Both conserved end residues are part of each CDR3. Each record gives: clone size, V gene, CDR3 protein. Some rows have no size entry. The others give once, few or many, or a class for an expanded clone.

NA TRBV19 CASRLSRQGRNLPQHF
NA TRBV2 CASSVDGGQPQHF
NA TRBV5-1 CASSPGQLRSNYEQYF
NA TRBV28 CASSTGGGGTGELFF
NA TRBV11-2 CASSLEGTQNTEAFF
NA TRBV7-9 CASSPLQEAHGYTF
NA TRBV28 CASSTPWDRGSFSNQPQHF
NA TRBV6-1 CASSELVSYNEQFF
NA TRBV11-1 CASRPPGQGYNEQFF
NA TRBV6-5 CASSMSLGKNNEQFF
once TRBV5-6 CASRLAGGADTQYF
once TRBV27 CASSFLTGLNTGELFF
NA TRBV28 CASSLGTRTQYF
NA TRBV27 CASSSFYRGRNQPQHF
NA TRBV5-5 CASTHAGETYNEQFF
once TRBV11-2 CASSSRDMRTQYF
once TRBV28 CASSRTSGRFTGELFF